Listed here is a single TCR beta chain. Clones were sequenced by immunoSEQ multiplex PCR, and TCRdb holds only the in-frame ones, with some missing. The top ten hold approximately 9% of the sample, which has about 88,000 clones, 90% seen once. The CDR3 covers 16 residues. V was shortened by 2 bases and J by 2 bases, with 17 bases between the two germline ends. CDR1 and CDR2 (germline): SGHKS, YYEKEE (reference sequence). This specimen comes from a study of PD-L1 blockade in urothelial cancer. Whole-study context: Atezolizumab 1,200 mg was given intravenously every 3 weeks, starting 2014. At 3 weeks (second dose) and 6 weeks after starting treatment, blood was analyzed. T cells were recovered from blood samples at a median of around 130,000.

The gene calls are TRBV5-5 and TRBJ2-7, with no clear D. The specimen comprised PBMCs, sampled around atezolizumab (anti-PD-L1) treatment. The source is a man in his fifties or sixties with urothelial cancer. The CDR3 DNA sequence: TGTGCCAGCAGCTTCAGTCAATATGGTGCGGCCTACGAGCAGTACTTC. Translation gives CASSFSQYGAAYEQYF. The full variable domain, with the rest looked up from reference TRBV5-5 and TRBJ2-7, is DAGVTQSPTHLIKTRGQQVTLRCSPISGHKSVSWYQQVLGQGPQFIFQYYEKEERGRGNFPDRFSARQFPNYSSELNVNALLLGDSALYLCASSFSQYGAAYEQYFGPGTRLTVT.